The 20 T cell receptor beta chains in this list originate from one sample, sequenced in a study of T cell responses to AZD1222 COVID-19 vaccine. The protocol was immunoSEQ multiplex PCR, while the TCRdb copy is restricted to in-frame clones and leaves out a portion. There are tens of thousands of clones in the sample; 75% to 90% occur only once, and around an eighth lies in the top ten. The specimen comprised peripheral blood, sampled 28 days after the second AZD1222 dose. The receptors originated from an adult who received the AZD1222 COVID-19 vaccine.

This clone was detected a few times. This sequence joins TRBV3-1 (or the pseudogene TRBV3-2) and TRBJ2-7; D ambiguous. The CDR3 covers 13 residues. Germline-derived CDR1 and CDR2 are LGHDT and YNNKEL (reference sequence). Deletions cut 2 bases from V and 5 bases from J, with 10 bases between. The CDR3 region is CASSQPTGDEQYF. CDR3 bases: TGTGCCAGCAGCCAACCGACCGGTGACGAGCAGTACTTC.

The gene calls are TRBV6-5 and TRBJ2-5, with D maybe TRBD2 (5 bases). V lost 8 bases, J lost 4 bases, and 8 bases lay in between. The CDR3 consists of 11 residues. Germline lookup yields CDR1 MNHEY and CDR2 SVGAGI. The CDR3 DNA follows: TGTGCCAGCGGTAGCGTAGAGACCCAGTACTTC. Translated, it gives CASGSVETQYF.

This CDR3 is CASSQAGTKETQYF. CDR3 DNA: TGCGCCAGCAGCCAAGCCGGGACCAAAGAGACCCAGTACTTC. The genes are TRBV5-1 and TRBJ2-5; tentatively, D is TRBD1 or TRBD2 (5 bases each). The CDR3 length is 14 residues. Germline CDR1 is SGHRS and CDR2 is YFSETQ. Trimming cost V 4 bases and J 3 bases, with 13 bases left between them.

Here the CDR3 DNA reads TGTGCCAGCAGCGCCTACGGGGGTTCCTCCTACGAGCAGTACTTC. Translating it yields CASSAYGGSSYEQYF. This sequence joins TRBV9 and TRBJ2-7, with D maybe TRBD2 (6 bases). Trimming removed 3 bases from V and 0 bases from J, with 13 bases in between. Germline V CDR1 and CDR2: SGDLS, YYNGEE. The CDR3 runs to 15 residues. The full variable domain, in which reference TRBV9 and TRBJ2-7 provide the parts outside the CDR3, is DSGVTQTPKHLITATGQRVTLRCSPRSGDLSVYWYQQSLDQGLQFLIQYYNGEERAKGNILERFSAQQFPDLHSELNLSSLELGDSALYFCASSAYGGSSYEQYFGPGTRLTVT.

This chain connects TRBV5-1 to TRBJ2-7; D is possibly TRBD1 or TRBD2 (5 bases each). This CDR3 is 15 amino acids long. V gave up 4 bases and J gave up 1 base, with 15 bases separating them. Germline assignment: CDR1 SGHRS and CDR2 YFSETQ. The CDR3 loop is CASSEAATESYEQYF. In DNA, the CDR3 is TGCGCCAGCAGCGAAGCGGCGACAGAATCCTACGAGCAGTACTTC. Combining the CDR3 with reference TRBV5-1 and TRBJ2-7 gives the whole variable domain KAGVTQTPRYLIKTRGQQVTLSCSPISGHRSVSWYQQTPGQGLQFLFEYFSETQRNKGNFPGRFSGRQFSNSRSEMNVSTLELGDSALYLCASSEAATESYEQYFGPGTRLTVT.

A few counts support this clone. The gene calls are TRBV27 and TRBJ1-2; 7 bases match TRBD1. The germline V gene has CDR1 MNHEY and CDR2 SMNVEV (reference sequence). CDR3 length equals 14 residues. The V gene end was trimmed by 6 bases and the J gene end by 4 bases; junction bases not matched to a gene: 8. CDR3 amino acids: CASRRLTGTYGYTF. CDR3 nucleotide sequence: TGTGCCAGCAGAAGGCTGACAGGGACCTATGGCTACACCTTC.

The V and J genes are TRBV7-2 and TRBJ2-7, with 7 bases aligning to TRBD2. Germline V lookup: CDR1 SGHTA, CDR2 FQGNSA. This CDR3 is built from 14 residues. The trim removed 6 bases at V and 3 bases at J, leaving 8 bases unmatched. Here the CDR3 reads CASSQRGGVYEQYF. The CDR3 nucleotides read TGTGCCAGCAGTCAAAGGGGAGGGGTCTACGAGCAGTACTTC.

The chain couples TRBV18 to TRBJ1-1, with 8 bases fitting TRBD1. Germline V lookup: CDR1 KGHSH, CDR2 LQKENI. The CDR3 contains 14 residues. J lost 2 bases, V lost 6 bases, and 5 bases had no gene match. The CDR3 DNA sequence: TGTGCCAGCTCTTCCGGGACAGGCAACACTGAAGCTTTCTTT. Its protein product is CASSSGTGNTEAFF.

The rearrangement uses TRBV5-4 and TRBJ2-3; TRBD2 might be the D (7 bases). This CDR3 has 16 residues. V shed 4 bases and J shed 5 bases, with 20 bases lying between them. CDR1 and CDR2 (germline): SGHNT, YYREEE (reference sequence). The CDR3 sequence is CASSPEAGAPGDTQYF. The CDR3 bases are TGTGCCAGCAGCCCCGAGGCGGGGGCCCCAGGAGATACGCAGTATTTT.

This rearrangement joins TRBV5-4 to TRBJ1-1, with TRBD1 as a possible D gene (6 bases). Germline V gene lookup returns CDR1 SGHNT and CDR2 YYREEE (reference sequence). Trimming took 0 bases from V and 9 from J, leaving 9 bases between them. The CDR3 runs to 12 residues. CDR3 amino acids: CASSLEGGKAFF. For the CDR3, the DNA is TGTGCCAGCAGCTTGGAGGGGGGGAAAGCTTTCTTT. Complete variable domain (other parts from reference TRBV5-4 and TRBJ1-1): ETGVTQSPTHLIKTRGQQVTLRCSSQSGHNTVSWYQQALGQGPQFIFQYYREEENGRGNFPPRFSGLQFPNYSSELNVNALELDDSALYLCASSLEGGKAFFGQGTRLTVV.

The chain links TRBV6-5 to TRBJ1-2; D gene uncertain. CDR1 and CDR2 from the germline V gene are MNHEY and SVGAGI. The CDR3 sequence is 13 residues long. Between the trimmed V and J ends, which lost 7 bases and 2 bases, there was a span of 11 bases. The CDR3 here is CASKIHANYGYTF. CDR3 coding DNA: TGTGCCAGCAAGATACACGCGAACTATGGCTACACCTTC.

This sequence joins TRBV18 and TRBJ2-1; D is perhaps TRBD2 (7 bases). The CDR3 totals 15 residues. Between the trimmed V and J ends, which lost 3 bases and 5 bases, there was a span of 14 bases. Germline-derived CDR1 and CDR2 are KGHSH and LQKENI. The CDR3 reads CASSPEQGGHNEQFF. The CDR3 region has the DNA TGTGCCAGCTCACCGGAACAGGGAGGGCACAATGAGCAGTTCTTC.

The rearrangement links TRBV2 to TRBJ1-5, with 7 nucleotides matching TRBD1. The CDR3 totals 15 residues. J gave up 4 bases and V 7 bases, and 10 bases lay outside the gene matches. Germline CDR1 reads SNHLY; CDR2 reads FYNNEI. CDR3 in amino acids: CASTLLGQLNQPQHF. The CDR3 nucleotides are TGTGCCAGCACCCTCCTGGGACAGCTTAATCAGCCCCAGCATTTT.

The chain has TRBV7-8 and TRBJ1-2; 8 nucleotides match TRBD1. This CDR3 is 15 amino acids long. With 5 bases clipped from V and 3 bases from J, the junction kept 8 bases outside the gene matches. CDR1 and CDR2 (germline): SGHVS, FQNEAQ. The CDR3 spells CASSRDRGFHYGYTF. CDR3 nucleotides: TGTGCCAGCAGCAGAGACAGGGGTTTCCACTATGGCTACACCTTC.

The chain carries TRBV7-2 and TRBJ1-1; a weak D match, TRBD1 (5 bases). CDR3 length: 13 residues. V lost 5 bases and J lost 11, with 18 bases in between. Germline V gives CDR1 SGHTA, CDR2 FQGNSA. CDR3: CASSGSLWGSAFF. In DNA form, the CDR3 reads TGTGCCAGCAGCGGCTCTTTATGGGGCTCCGCTTTCTTT.

This chain connects TRBV5-8 to TRBJ2-7, with 10 bases matching TRBD1. The CDR3 runs 15 residues. Germline assignment: CDR1 SGHTS and CDR2 YDEGEE. V gave up 0 bases and J gave up 6 bases; unmatched junction bases: 6. CDR3 coding DNA: TGTGCCAGCAGCTTGGGTGACAGGGGGCTAATCGAGCAGTACTTC. It encodes CASSLGDRGLIEQYF.

CDR3 residues: CASSTTTGRYGYTF. The CDR3 DNA is TGTGCCAGCAGCACAACGACAGGGCGATATGGCTACACCTTC. The V call is TRBV7-9, the J call TRBJ1-2, with 7 nucleotides matching TRBD1. The CDR3 extends over 14 amino acids. Germline V lookup: CDR1 SEHNR, CDR2 FQNEAQ (reference sequence). Trimming removed 5 bases from V and 5 bases from J; junction bases left unmatched: 8.

The chain combines TRBV28 with TRBJ2-5; D remains unclear. Germline values: CDR1 MDHEN, CDR2 SYDVKM. The CDR3 extends over 11 amino acids. The V end was cut by 2 bases, the J end by 3 bases, with 1 base between. This CDR3 reads CASSLKETQYF. CDR3 coding DNA: TGTGCCAGCAGTTTAAAAGAGACCCAGTACTTC.

This chain's CDR3 is CASSSGGPNSNQPQHF. DNA of the CDR3: TGTGCCAGCAGCTCAGGGGGTCCGAATAGCAATCAGCCCCAGCATTTT. The chain uses TRBV5-6 and TRBJ1-5; 7 bases map to TRBD1. Trimming cost V 3 bases and J 0 bases; bases outside gene matches: 6. The germline V gene encodes CDR1 SGHDT and CDR2 YYEEEE. There are 16 residues in the CDR3.

The rearrangement links TRBV6-1 to TRBJ2-7; 8 positions match TRBD1. The J segment lost 0 bases and the V segment lost 2 bases, leaving 3 bases of the junction unmatched. Germline V gene sequence: CDR1 MNHNS, CDR2 SASEGT. The CDR3 sequence is 15 residues long. CDR3 in amino acids: CASSETGGLSYEQYF. The CDR3 DNA sequence: TGTGCCAGCAGTGAAACAGGGGGTCTCTCCTACGAGCAGTACTTC.